This T cell receptor (beta chain) was obtained from a study of T-cell reconstitution after alpha-beta-depleted transplantation in children. Germline loops: CDR1 SEHNR, CDR2 FQNEAQ (reference sequence). Trimming removed 3 bases from V and 0 bases from J, with 8 bases in between. This CDR3 is built from 15 residues. Preparation of the TCRbeta library was carried out with unique molecular identifiers. TCRdb reprocessed the PCR reads with MiXCR, giving one entry per CDR3 protein. The sample lists roughly 10,000 distinct CDR3 sequences; approximately 13% were seen once. This specimen consisted of PBMCs, mostly from graft donor cells, obtained 60 days after TCRalphabeta/CD19-depleted stem cell transplant. The V gene is TRBV7-9, the J gene TRBJ2-2; no clear D. This sequence was found in a male patient between 5 and 17 years old who had a stem cell transplant for acute lymphoblastic leukemia, so the T cells may come from the graft donor. This CDR3 reads CASSLAGANTGELFF. CDR3 in DNA: TGTGCCAGCAGCTTGGCAGGAGCGAACACCGGGGAGCTGTTTTTT.